Sequencing of this T cell receptor (beta chain) was carried out in a study of shared clonotypes between healthy human individuals. This clone showed up just once. Generated by immunoSEQ multiplex PCR, the TCRdb table keeps only in-frame clones and is missing some. Of roughly 2,500,000 clones detected, 93% appear once; the ten largest clones hold approximately 0.35%. Germline V gives CDR1 MNHNS, CDR2 SASEGT. CDR3 length equals 15 residues. Trimming took 2 bases from V and 8 from J; bases not matched to a gene: 9. This chain joins TRBV6-1 and TRBJ2-4, with 7 bases identical to TRBD2. The specimen was naive CD4+ T cells from PBMCs. The subset was: CD45RA+ positively selected. The receptor was derived from a man younger than 35 in good health. Some clones in this sample may be carry-over from other donors' samples. Written as DNA, the CDR3 is TGTGCCAGCAGTGAAAGGGTGCTGGGGGGGGACATTCAGTACTTC. It codes for CASSERVLGGDIQYF.